This T cell receptor beta chain derives from a study of regulatory T cells in long-lasting Graves disease. On the study more broadly: Duration of antithyroid drug therapy among newly diagnosed Graves' patients was under 3 months.

Noted time point: newly diagnosed GD, antithyroid drugs for less than 3 months. Generation of the TCR library employed RNA extracted from PBMCs. Tubes containing EDTA received 8 to 9.5 milliliters of drawn peripheral blood. Arm-PCR of CDR3 regions with iRepertoire HTBI primers generated TCR beta libraries. In the source study's methods: In the combined samples, under 80 TRBV and approximately 15 TRBJ segments were identified. TCRdb redid the calling of the multiplex PCR reads with MiXCR, one entry per CDR3 protein. V and J calls and clone size were set by TCRdb, not the authors. This sample has 510,000 or so distinct CDR3 sequences, with 12% found just once. This clonotype was seen many times. Trimming removed 8 bases at V and 1 base at J, with 20 bases between. CDR3 length: 16 amino acids. The germline V gene encodes CDR1 LNHDA and CDR2 SQIVND (reference sequence). This sample also belongs to another study, concerning T cells in Graves' hyperthyroidism and ophthalmopathy.

This receptor was obtained from a woman in her thirties with Graves disease. This chain links TRBV19 with TRBJ1-1, with D possibly matching TRBD1 (6 bases). The sample here was peripheral blood mononuclear cells (PBMCs), taken at new diagnosis, from a patient treated with antithyroid drugs. The CDR3 DNA reads as TGTGCCAGTTGGGGCGTGGCAGGGGAAAAGAACACTGAAGCTTTCTTT. Amino acids: CASWGVAGEKNTEAFF.